The 5 T cell receptor beta chains presented below share a single source sample, sequenced in a study of technical replicates of blood from a handful of donors. Profiling relied on immunoSEQ multiplex PCR, and the TCRdb table lists in-frame clones only, not all of them. Among about 44,000 clones, about 96% were seen once, and the ten largest hold 0.37%. Specimen: T cells isolated from PBMCs. The receptors were sampled from a human donor in good health.

The chain employs TRBV4-2 and TRBJ2-7, with 13 bases lining up with TRBD2. The CDR3 has 18 residues. The trim removed 0 bases at V and 3 bases at J, leaving 8 bases unmatched. Per germline, CDR1 LGHNA and CDR2 YNFKEQ. The chain's CDR3 is CASSQEGLAGSEYYEQYF. The CDR3 DNA is TGTGCCAGCAGCCAAGAGGGACTAGCGGGATCGGAGTACTACGAGCAGTACTTC.

This chain uses TRBV27 with TRBJ1-1; D might be TRBD1 (6 bases). Germline V gives CDR1 MNHEY, CDR2 SMNVEV (reference sequence). Between the trimmed V and J ends, which lost 2 bases and 7 bases, there was a span of 11 bases. This CDR3 contains 13 residues. The CDR3 spells CASSLSRGGEAFF. DNA for the CDR3: TGTGCCAGCAGTTTAAGTAGGGGGGGTGAAGCTTTCTTT.

This clone was counted a few times. V is TRBV7-2 and J is TRBJ2-2; D remains unclear. The CDR3 totals 18 residues. The V end lost 5 bases, the J end lost 4 bases, and 23 bases lay between the germline ends. In germline, CDR1 is SGHTA, CDR2 FQGNSA. Here the CDR3 DNA reads TGTGCCAGCAGCCCTGACCCTTTTAGCTCCTTTAGCACCGGGGAGCTGTTTTTT. Its protein is CASSPDPFSSFSTGELFF.

The V call is TRBV28, the J call TRBJ2-7; 8 nucleotides agree with TRBD1. J lost 4 bases, V lost 3 bases, and 2 bases had no gene match. CDR3 length equals 13 residues. In germline, CDR1 is MDHEN, CDR2 SYDVKM. DNA of the CDR3: TGTGCCAGCAGTTTGGACAGGGCTTACGAGCAGTACTTC. It encodes CASSLDRAYEQYF. The full variable domain, with the rest looked up from reference TRBV28 and TRBJ2-7, is DVKVTQSSRYLVKRTGEKVFLECVQDMDHENMFWYRQDPGLGLRLIYFSYDVKMKEKGDIPEGYSVSREKKERFSLILESASTNQTSMYLCASSLDRAYEQYFGPGTRLTVT.

This chain uses TRBV25-1 with TRBJ1-2; D might be TRBD1 (6 bases). From germline, CDR1 is MGHDK and CDR2 SYGVNS. V lost 0 bases and J lost 6, with 14 bases in between. CDR3 length: 15 amino acids. The CDR3, as DNA: TGTGCCAGCAGTGAATATATGGGGGACAAGAATGGCTACACCTTC. Translated, it gives CASSEYMGDKNGYTF.